The source of this T cell receptor (beta chain) is a study of tumor-infiltrating lymphocytes in oesophageal squamous cell carcinoma. The length of the CDR3 is 14 residues. Looked up from germline, CDR1 is SGHVS and CDR2 is FQNEAQ. This clonotype was picked up a small number of times. MiXCR was run by TCRdb on the PCR reads, yielding one entry per CDR3 protein. The profile shows under 15,000 distinct CDR3 sequences, around 49% of them singletons. The rearrangement links TRBV7-8 to TRBJ2-1; TRBD1 matches 8 bases. The J call may be faulty, since TRBJ2-7 better matches the DNA end. Input material: esophageal tumor tissue. The source is a female donor with esophageal squamous cell carcinoma. The CDR3 region is CASSFGQGLYEQYF. The CDR3 DNA follows: TGTGCCAGCAGCTTCGGACAGGGCTTATACGAGCAGTACTTC.